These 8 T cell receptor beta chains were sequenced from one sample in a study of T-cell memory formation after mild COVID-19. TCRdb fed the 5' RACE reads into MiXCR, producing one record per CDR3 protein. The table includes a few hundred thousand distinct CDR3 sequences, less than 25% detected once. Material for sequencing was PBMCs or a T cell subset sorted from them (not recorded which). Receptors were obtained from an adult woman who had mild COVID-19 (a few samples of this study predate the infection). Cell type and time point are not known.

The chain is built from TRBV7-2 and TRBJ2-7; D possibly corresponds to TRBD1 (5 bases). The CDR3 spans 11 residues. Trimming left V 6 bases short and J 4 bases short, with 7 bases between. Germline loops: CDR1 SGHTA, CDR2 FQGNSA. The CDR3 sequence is CASRQAYEQYF. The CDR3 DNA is TGTGCCAGCAGACAGGCGTACGAGCAGTACTTC.

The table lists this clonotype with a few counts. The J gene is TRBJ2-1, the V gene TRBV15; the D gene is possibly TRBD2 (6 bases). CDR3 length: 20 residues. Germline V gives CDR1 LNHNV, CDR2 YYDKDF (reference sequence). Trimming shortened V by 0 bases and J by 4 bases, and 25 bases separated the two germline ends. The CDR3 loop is CATSRDWGRIRGRNYNEQFF. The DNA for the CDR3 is TGTGCCACCAGCAGAGATTGGGGCCGAATTCGGGGGAGGAATTACAATGAGCAGTTCTTC.

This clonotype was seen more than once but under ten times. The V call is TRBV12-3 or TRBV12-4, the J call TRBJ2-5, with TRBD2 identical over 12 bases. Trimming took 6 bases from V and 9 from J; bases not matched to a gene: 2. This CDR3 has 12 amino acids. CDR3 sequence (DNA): TGTGCCAGCAGGCTAGCGGGGGGGTCCCAGTACTTC. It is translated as CASRLAGGSQYF.

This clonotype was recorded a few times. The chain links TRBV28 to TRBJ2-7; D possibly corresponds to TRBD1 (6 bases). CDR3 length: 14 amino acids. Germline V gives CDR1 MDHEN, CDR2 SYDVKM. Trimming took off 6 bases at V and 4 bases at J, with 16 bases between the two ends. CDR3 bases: TGTGCCAGCAGCCTTAGGGGGAGCGGATACGAGCAGTACTTC. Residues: CASSLRGSGYEQYF.

CDR3 protein: CACGQGPTNTGELFF. The CDR3 nucleotides are TGTGCCTGCGGACAGGGACCTACGAACACCGGGGAGCTGTTTTTT. This rearrangement joins TRBV6-1 to TRBJ2-2, with TRBD1 matching over 8 bases. V shed 11 bases, J shed 0 bases, and the junction held 8 bases outside the gene matches. CDR3 length: 15 residues. Looked up from germline, CDR1 is MNHNS and CDR2 is SASEGT.

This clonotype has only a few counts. In DNA form, the CDR3 reads TGTGCCAGCAGCTTTGGGCCTACGCTGGAGACCCAGTACTTC. It codes for CASSFGPTLETQYF. The V and J genes are TRBV11-2 and TRBJ2-5; D is ambiguous. From germline, CDR1 is SGHAT and CDR2 FQNNGV. This CDR3 has 14 residues. V lost 3 bases to trimming and J lost 5 bases, with 13 bases between them.

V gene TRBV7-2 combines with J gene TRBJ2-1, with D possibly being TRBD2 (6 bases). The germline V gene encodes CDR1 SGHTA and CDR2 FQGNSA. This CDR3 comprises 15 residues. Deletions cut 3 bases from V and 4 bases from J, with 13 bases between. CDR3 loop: CASSFAGTAYNEQFF. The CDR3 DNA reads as TGTGCCAGCAGCTTTGCGGGGACTGCATACAATGAGCAGTTCTTC.

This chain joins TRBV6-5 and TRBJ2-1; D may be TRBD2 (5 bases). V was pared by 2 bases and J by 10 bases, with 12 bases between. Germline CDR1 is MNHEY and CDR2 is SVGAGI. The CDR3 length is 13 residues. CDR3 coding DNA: TGTGCCAGCAGTTACGGGGTCCGAGGGGAGCAGTTCTTC. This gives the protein CASSYGVRGEQFF.